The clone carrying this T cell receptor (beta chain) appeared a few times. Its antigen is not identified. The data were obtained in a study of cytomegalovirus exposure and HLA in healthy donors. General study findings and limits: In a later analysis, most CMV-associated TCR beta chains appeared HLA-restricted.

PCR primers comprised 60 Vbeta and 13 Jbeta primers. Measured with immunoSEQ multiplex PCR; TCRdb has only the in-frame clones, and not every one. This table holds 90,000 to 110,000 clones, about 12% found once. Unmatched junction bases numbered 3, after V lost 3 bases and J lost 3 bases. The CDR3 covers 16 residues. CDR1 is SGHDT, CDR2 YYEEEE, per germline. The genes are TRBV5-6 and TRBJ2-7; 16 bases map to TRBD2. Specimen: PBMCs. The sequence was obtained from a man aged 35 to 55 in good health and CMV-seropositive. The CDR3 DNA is TGTGCCAGCAGCTGGGGACTAGCGGGAGGGAACTACGAGCAGTACTTC. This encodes CASSWGLAGGNYEQYF. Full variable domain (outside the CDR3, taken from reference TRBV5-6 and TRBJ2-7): DAGVTQSPTHLIKTRGQQVTLRCSPKSGHDTVSWYQQALGQGPQFIFQYYEEEERQRGNFPDRFSGHQFPNYSSELNVNALLLGDSALYLCASSWGLAGGNYEQYFGPGTRLTVT.